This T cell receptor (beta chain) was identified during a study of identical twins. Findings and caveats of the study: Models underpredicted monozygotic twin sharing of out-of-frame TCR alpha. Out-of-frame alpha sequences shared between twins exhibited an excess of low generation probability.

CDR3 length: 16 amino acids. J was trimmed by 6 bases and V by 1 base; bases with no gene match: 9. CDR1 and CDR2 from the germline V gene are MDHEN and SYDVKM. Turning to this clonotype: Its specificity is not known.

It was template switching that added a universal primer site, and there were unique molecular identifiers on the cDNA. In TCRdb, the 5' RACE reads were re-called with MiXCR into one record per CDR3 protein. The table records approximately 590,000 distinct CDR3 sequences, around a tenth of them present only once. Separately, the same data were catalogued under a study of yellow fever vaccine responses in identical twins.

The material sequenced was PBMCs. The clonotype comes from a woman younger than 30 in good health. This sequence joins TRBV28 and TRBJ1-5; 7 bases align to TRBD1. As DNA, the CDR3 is TGTGCCAGCAGTTTATCTTCACAGGGGAAAAGTCAGCCCCAGCATTTT. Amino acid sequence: CASSLSSQGKSQPQHF.